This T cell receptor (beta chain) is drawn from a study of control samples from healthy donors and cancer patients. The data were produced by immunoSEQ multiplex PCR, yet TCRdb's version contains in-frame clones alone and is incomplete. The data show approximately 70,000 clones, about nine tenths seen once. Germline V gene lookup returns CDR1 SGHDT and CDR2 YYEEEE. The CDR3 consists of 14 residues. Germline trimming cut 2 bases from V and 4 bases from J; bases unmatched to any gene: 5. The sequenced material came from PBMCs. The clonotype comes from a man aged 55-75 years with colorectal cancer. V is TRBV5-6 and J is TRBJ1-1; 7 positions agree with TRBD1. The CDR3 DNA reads TGTGCCAGCAGCTTAGGGGGCGCGAGCACTGAAGCTTTCTTT. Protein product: CASSLGGASTEAFF.